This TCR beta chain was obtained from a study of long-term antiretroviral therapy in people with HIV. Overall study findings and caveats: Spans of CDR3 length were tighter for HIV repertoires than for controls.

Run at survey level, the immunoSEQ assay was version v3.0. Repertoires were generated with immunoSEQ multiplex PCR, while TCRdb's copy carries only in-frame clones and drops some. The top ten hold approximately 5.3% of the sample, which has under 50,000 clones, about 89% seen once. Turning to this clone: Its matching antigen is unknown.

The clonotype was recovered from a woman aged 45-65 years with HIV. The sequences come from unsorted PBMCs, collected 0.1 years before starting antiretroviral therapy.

CDR3 loop: CASSLRLAGATGELFF. CDR3 coding DNA: TGTGCCAGTAGTCTAAGACTAGCGGGGGCTACCGGGGAGCTGTTTTTT. This chain joins TRBV19 and TRBJ2-2; TRBD2 matches at 12 bases. After removal of 5 bases from V and 5 bases from J, the junction contained 6 bases not matched to a gene. CDR3 length: 16 residues. Germline V gives CDR1 LNHDA, CDR2 SQIVND (reference sequence).